The 16 T cell receptor beta chains in this list originate from one sample, sequenced in a study of shared clonotypes between healthy human individuals (dated by TCRdb to 2020 to 2021). Receptors were amplified or captured by the immunoSEQ multiplex PCR assay. This is the immuneACCESS table as TCRdb keeps it, with only in-frame sequences that have V and J called. A part of the clones is gone; compared with another copy, unresolved V genes explain less than half, and the rest is unexplained. A total of some 240,000 clones appear in this sample, 50% to 80% of them only once. 11% of the sample goes to the ten largest clones. The sequencing sample was made of memory CD4+ T cells sorted from blood. The cell subset or site label, as the study defines it: CD45RA-negative fraction. These receptors all stem from a man between 25 and 39 years old in good health.

This chain uses TRBV27 with TRBJ2-7, with 11 nucleotides matching TRBD2. This CDR3 region has 13 residues. With 6 bases clipped from V and 4 bases from J, the junction kept 2 bases outside the gene matches. The germline CDR1 and CDR2 sequences are MNHEY and SMNVEV (reference sequence). CDR3 DNA sequence: TGTGCCAGCAGACCTAGCGGGAGGTACGAGCAGTACTTC. It encodes CASRPSGRYEQYF.

This chain connects TRBV15 to TRBJ2-1, with 9 bases matching TRBD2. Germline V gives CDR1 LNHNV, CDR2 YYDKDF (reference sequence). Trimming cost V 3 bases and J 2 bases; bases outside gene matches: 8. CDR3 length: 17 residues. In DNA, the CDR3 is TGTGCCACCAGCAGTTGGCTAGCGGGACAAACCTACAATGAGCAGTTCTTC. Its translation is CATSSWLAGQTYNEQFF.

The genes are TRBV5-1 and TRBJ1-1, with D possibly matching TRBD1 (6 bases). The CDR3 is made up of 18 amino acids. Germline loops: CDR1 SGHRS, CDR2 YFSETQ. V lost 0 bases and J 1 base, leaving 19 bases between the germline ends. CDR3 region: CASSLVPIFRDTNTEAFF. The CDR3 bases are TGCGCCAGCAGCTTGGTCCCAATTTTTCGGGACACGAACACTGAAGCTTTCTTT.

This clone came up a few times. The junction and the germline gene differ at one end; a read error may be behind it. The V call is TRBV6-1, the J call TRBJ2-7, with 9 bases fitting TRBD2. This CDR3 region has 15 residues. Germline lookup yields CDR1 MNHNS and CDR2 SASEGT. DNA for the CDR3: TGTGCCAGCAGCGAAGGCGGGAGGGCTTCCTACGAGCAGTACTTC. Protein: CASSEGGRASYEQYF.

This rearrangement joins TRBV11-2 to TRBJ2-1; 11 bases align to TRBD2. V lost 4 bases, J lost 10 bases, and 12 bases stayed unmatched. The CDR3 runs to 16 residues. CDR1 is SGHAT, CDR2 FQNNGV, per germline. The CDR3 DNA sequence: TGTGCCAGCAGCTGGGACCCGGGACTAGCGGCCGGGGAGCAGTTCTTC. This gives the protein CASSWDPGLAAGEQFF.

The sample holds a few counts of this clone. This chain links TRBV7-2 with TRBJ1-1; D gene uncertain. Trimming stripped 3 bases from V and 0 bases from J, with 8 bases between. Germline CDR1 and CDR2: SGHTA and FQGNSA. There are 14 residues in the CDR3. CDR3 sequence reads: CASSFKTVNTEAFF. The CDR3, as DNA: TGTGCCAGCAGCTTTAAAACAGTGAACACTGAAGCTTTCTTT.

Remarks on this clone: This CDR3 is also generated by other DNA sequences in the sample. V gene TRBV19 combines with J gene TRBJ2-2; unclear D gene. With 1 base removed from V and 1 base from J, the gap between germline ends came to 4 bases. Germline loops: CDR1 LNHDA, CDR2 SQIVND (reference sequence). This CDR3 is built from 14 residues. The CDR3 DNA follows: TGTGCCAGTAGTATAGGTAGGAACACCGGGGAGCTGTTTTTT. This translates into CASSIGRNTGELFF.

The CDR3 sequence: CASSSITGYNEQFF. The CDR3, as DNA: TGTGCCAGCAGCTCGATCACAGGCTACAATGAGCAGTTCTTC. The gene calls are TRBV6-5 and TRBJ2-1, with D tentatively TRBD1 (5 bases). The CDR3 extends over 14 amino acids. The germline CDR1 and CDR2 sequences are MNHEY and SVGAGI. V lost 6 bases and J lost 3, with 12 bases in between.

The genes are TRBV6-5 and TRBJ2-1; 12 positions match TRBD2. CDR1 and CDR2 (germline): MNHEY, SVGAGI. The CDR3 runs to 15 residues. V dropped 5 bases and J dropped 8; count of bases not matched to a gene: 7. In DNA, the CDR3 is TGTGCCAGCAGTGCGAGGACTAGCGGGACCGATGAGCAGTTCTTC. Translation: CASSARTSGTDEQFF.

The chain joins TRBV5-8 to TRBJ2-7; D may be TRBD2 (6 bases). V was clipped by 7 bases and J by 0 bases, with 17 bases between them. Germline V gene lookup returns CDR1 SGHTS and CDR2 YDEGEE. There are 15 residues in the CDR3. In DNA, the CDR3 is TGTGCCAGCCAAGAACTAGCTCCGAGCTCCTACGAGCAGTACTTC. Protein sequence: CASQELAPSSYEQYF.

The chain couples TRBV28 to TRBJ1-5, with TRBD1 matching over 7 bases. The CDR3 loop spans 15 amino acids. In germline, CDR1 is MDHEN, CDR2 SYDVKM. V lost 5 bases and J lost 1; bases outside the gene matches: 5. CDR3 residues: CASSVHRGSNQPQHF. CDR3 nucleotide sequence: TGTGCCAGCAGTGTCCACAGGGGCAGCAATCAGCCCCAGCATTTT.

This clone was picked up a small number of times. This sequence joins TRBV28 and TRBJ2-3; no clear D. CDR1 is MDHEN and CDR2 is SYDVKM in the germline V gene. The CDR3 loop spans 14 amino acids. Trimming left V 4 bases short and J 0 bases short, with 8 bases between. The chain's CDR3 is CASSYRWSTDTQYF. The CDR3 coding sequence is TGTGCCAGCAGTTACCGGTGGAGCACAGATACGCAGTATTTT.

The chain recombines TRBV7-8 with TRBJ2-1, with 9 bases fitting TRBD1. Germline assignment: CDR1 SGHVS and CDR2 FQNEAQ. With 9 bases clipped from V and 9 bases from J, the junction kept 9 bases outside the gene matches. The CDR3 is made up of 13 amino acids. The CDR3 sequence: CASTGQGLGEQFF. CDR3 in DNA: TGTGCCAGTACGGGACAGGGTTTGGGTGAGCAGTTCTTC.

As concerns this clone: This clone may be a read error of a much larger clone one base away. This chain joins TRBV11-3 and TRBJ2-6, with D possibly TRBD1 on 5 matching bases. The CDR3 is 15 residues long. V lost 0 bases, J lost 2 bases, and 5 bases lay in between. Looked up from germline, CDR1 is SGHNT and CDR2 is YENEEA. CDR3 in DNA: TGTGCCAGCAGCTTAGACAGGGCTGGGGCCAACGTCCTGACTTTC. Protein: CASSLDRAGANVLTF. Using reference TRBV11-3 and TRBJ2-6 for the parts outside the CDR3, the full variable domain is EAGVVQSPRYKIIEKKQPVAFWCNPISGHNTLYWYLQNLGQGPELLIRYENEEAVDDSQLPKDRFSAERLKGVDSTLKIQPAELGDSAVYLCASSLDRAGANVLTFGAGSRLTVL.

The gene calls are TRBV2 and TRBJ2-5; D unresolved. Germline assignment: CDR1 SNHLY and CDR2 FYNNEI. The CDR3 covers 14 residues. Trimming removed 4 bases from V and 4 bases from J, with 13 bases in between. The DNA for the CDR3 is TGTGCCAGCAGTGTGGTTAGAACCGGAGAGACCCAGTACTTC. This sequence encodes CASSVVRTGETQYF.

This chain joins TRBV7-8 and TRBJ2-7; D may match TRBD1 or TRBD2 (5 bases each). The germline V and J ends were trimmed by 1 base and 7 bases, with 17 bases remaining between them. Germline loops: CDR1 SGHVS, CDR2 FQNEAQ. CDR3 length: 15 residues. CDR3 nucleotides: TGTGCCAGCAGCTTAGGGGGGACCGCGCTTGAAGAGCAGTACTTC. As protein: CASSLGGTALEEQYF.